This section outlines one T cell receptor (beta chain) sequence together with its context. The length of the CDR3 is 14 residues. The germline V and J ends were trimmed by 4 bases and 9 bases, with 17 bases remaining between them. CDR1 and CDR2 from the germline V gene are SGHRS and YFSETQ. The sample comes from a study of T cell responses to AZD1222 COVID-19 vaccine. Data came from immunoSEQ multiplex PCR; TCRdb stores just in-frame clones and leaves some out. The data hold about 170,000 clones, with around 88% observed a single time. Sequenced material: peripheral blood, taken 28 days after the second AZD1222 dose. The sequence derives from an adult who received the AZD1222 COVID-19 vaccine. This chain joins TRBV5-1 and TRBJ2-1, with D tentatively TRBD1 (6 bases). CDR3 residues: CASSPEGGIGEQFF. The CDR3 DNA reads TGCGCCAGCAGCCCCGAAGGGGGTATCGGTGAGCAGTTCTTC.